A selection of T cell receptor beta chains follows, all from one sample in a study of blood T cell repertoires in COVID-19. Clones were read by immunoSEQ multiplex PCR, and TCRdb kept only the in-frame ones, dropping some. This sample has about 370,000 clones; roughly 90% occur once, and the top ten carry around 3%. The sample taken for sequencing was peripheral blood. The receptors were sampled from a woman aged 25 to 39 with COVID-19, enrolled during active disease. The CDR3 runs from the conserved cysteine through the conserved F or W. Fields, in order: CDR3 DNA, CDR3 protein, J gene, V gene, clone size, CDR3 length, D gene. D genes are given only for firm matches. The listing skips clone size in some rows; elsewhere it reads once, few, many or a size class.

CDR3 DNA: TGTGCCAGCAGCGTAGTCCGCGCAGATACGCAGTATTTT; CDR3 protein: CASSVVRADTQYF; J gene: TRBJ2-3; V gene: TRBV6-5; clone size: NA; CDR3 length: 13; D gene: NA
CDR3 DNA: TGCGCCAGCAGCTTAGGAATCAGGAGGGGAGATGAGCAGTTCTTC; CDR3 protein: CASSLGIRRGDEQFF; J gene: TRBJ2-1; V gene: TRBV5-1; clone size: NA; CDR3 length: 15; D gene: NA
CDR3 DNA: TGTGCCAGCAGCCTTTCCGGGGGTTTCTACGAGCAGTACTTC; CDR3 protein: CASSLSGGFYEQYF; J gene: TRBJ2-7; V gene: TRBV6-2/TRBV6-3; clone size: once; CDR3 length: 14; D gene: NA
CDR3 DNA: TGTGCCAGCAGCTTCCGGGGCGGCGGGGGACCCACAGATACGCAGTATTTT; CDR3 protein: CASSFRGGGGPTDTQYF; J gene: TRBJ2-3; V gene: TRBV11-2; clone size: NA; CDR3 length: 17; D gene: TRBD2
CDR3 DNA: TGTGCCAGCAGCCGAATGCGGACTAGGGGGGCCAATGAGCAGTTCTTC; CDR3 protein: CASSRMRTRGANEQFF; J gene: TRBJ2-1; V gene: TRBV2; clone size: NA; CDR3 length: 16; D gene: NA
CDR3 DNA: TGTGCCAGCAGCTTAGGGCAGGGAACTGAAGCTTTCTTT; CDR3 protein: CASSLGQGTEAFF; J gene: TRBJ1-1; V gene: TRBV7-6; clone size: NA; CDR3 length: 13; D gene: NA
CDR3 DNA: TGTGCCAGCACGAGGACTAGCGGGGGCACAGATACGCAGTATTTT; CDR3 protein: CASTRTSGGTDTQYF; J gene: TRBJ2-3; V gene: TRBV9; clone size: NA; CDR3 length: 15; D gene: TRBD2
CDR3 DNA: TGTGCCAGCATCTCTAACTATGGCTACACCTTC; CDR3 protein: CASISNYGYTF; J gene: TRBJ1-2; V gene: TRBV28; clone size: NA; CDR3 length: 11; D gene: NA
CDR3 DNA: TGTGCCTGGAGCACACAGGGGCCGAACACTGAAGCTTTCTTT; CDR3 protein: CAWSTQGPNTEAFF; J gene: TRBJ1-1; V gene: TRBV30; clone size: few; CDR3 length: 14; D gene: TRBD1
CDR3 DNA: TGTGCCAGCAGCCAAGCTCGGTTAGCGGGCACCAATGAGCAGTTCTTC; CDR3 protein: CASSQARLAGTNEQFF; J gene: TRBJ2-1; V gene: TRBV4-2; clone size: NA; CDR3 length: 16; D gene: TRBD2
CDR3 DNA: TGTGCCTGGAGCGGAGCGGAGTACAATGAGCAGTTCTTC; CDR3 protein: CAWSGAEYNEQFF; J gene: TRBJ2-1; V gene: TRBV30; clone size: NA; CDR3 length: 13; D gene: NA
CDR3 DNA: TGTGCCAGCAGTCGGACAACAGCGAACACCGGGGAGCTGTTTTTT; CDR3 protein: CASSRTTANTGELFF; J gene: TRBJ2-2; V gene: TRBV6-6; clone size: once; CDR3 length: 15; D gene: NA
CDR3 DNA: TGTGCCAGCAGATACAGGGAACGGAATGGCTACACCTTC; CDR3 protein: CASRYRERNGYTF; J gene: TRBJ1-2; V gene: TRBV28; clone size: NA; CDR3 length: 13; D gene: NA
CDR3 DNA: TGTGCCAGCAGCCGGACTAGCGGGTATACGGAGCAGTACTTC; CDR3 protein: CASSRTSGYTEQYF; J gene: TRBJ2-7; V gene: TRBV13; clone size: NA; CDR3 length: 14; D gene: TRBD2
CDR3 DNA: TGTGCCAGCAATTTGCGGGGGTTCATGAACACTGAAGCTTTCTTT; CDR3 protein: CASNLRGFMNTEAFF; J gene: TRBJ1-1; V gene: TRBV2; clone size: NA; CDR3 length: 15; D gene: NA
CDR3 DNA: TGTGCCAGCAGCCAAGGCGGAGCACCTGGAAACACCATATATTTT; CDR3 protein: CASSQGGAPGNTIYF; J gene: TRBJ1-3; V gene: TRBV3-1/TRBV3-2; clone size: few; CDR3 length: 15; D gene: NA
CDR3 DNA: TGTGCCTGGAGCAGACTAGTGGCTGAGCAGTTCTTC; CDR3 protein: CAWSRLVAEQFF; J gene: TRBJ2-1; V gene: TRBV30; clone size: few; CDR3 length: 12; D gene: NA
CDR3 DNA: TGTGCCATCAGTGATGGGGGGTTCACCAAAAACATTCAGTACTTC; CDR3 protein: CAISDGGFTKNIQYF; J gene: TRBJ2-4; V gene: TRBV10-3; clone size: NA; CDR3 length: 15; D gene: NA
CDR3 DNA: TGCGCCAGCAGCTTGGCCGGCAGGGGTCGGGGTGAGACCCAGTACTTC; CDR3 protein: CASSLAGRGRGETQYF; J gene: TRBJ2-5; V gene: TRBV5-1; clone size: NA; CDR3 length: 16; D gene: NA
CDR3 DNA: TGCAGCGTGCGGGAGGTGGAAGAGACCCAGTACTTC; CDR3 protein: CSVREVEETQYF; J gene: TRBJ2-5; V gene: TRBV29-1; clone size: NA; CDR3 length: 12; D gene: TRBD2
CDR3 DNA: TGTGCCAGCAGCTACCCCCTAGCCCTCATAGCAGATACGCAGTATTTT; CDR3 protein: CASSYPLALIADTQYF; J gene: TRBJ2-3; V gene: TRBV7-2; clone size: NA; CDR3 length: 16; D gene: NA
CDR3 DNA: TGCGCCAGCAGCCTTCAGCGGGTATCCTACGAGCAGTACTTC; CDR3 protein: CASSLQRVSYEQYF; J gene: TRBJ2-7; V gene: TRBV4-1; clone size: few; CDR3 length: 14; D gene: NA
CDR3 DNA: TGTGCCAGCAGTTTTCAGGGTGCCTATGGCTACACCTTC; CDR3 protein: CASSFQGAYGYTF; J gene: TRBJ1-2; V gene: TRBV28; clone size: NA; CDR3 length: 13; D gene: NA
CDR3 DNA: TGTGCCAGCAGTGGACGGACAGGGGGGCAATCCCAGTACTTC; CDR3 protein: CASSGRTGGQSQYF; J gene: TRBJ2-5; V gene: TRBV25-1; clone size: NA; CDR3 length: 14; D gene: TRBD1
CDR3 DNA: TGCGCCAGCAGCCAAGACGGGACAGGGTCGGATACGCAGTATTTT; CDR3 protein: CASSQDGTGSDTQYF; J gene: TRBJ2-3; V gene: TRBV4-3; clone size: NA; CDR3 length: 15; D gene: TRBD1
CDR3 DNA: TGCGCCAGCAGCTTTAGCCAGACCGGGAGAGTTTACTTC; CDR3 protein: CASSFSQTGRVYF; J gene: TRBJ2-5; V gene: TRBV4-3; clone size: NA; CDR3 length: 13; D gene: NA
CDR3 DNA: TGCGCCAGCAGCTTGGCTAGCGGGGGGGCCTACAATGAGCAGTTCTTC; CDR3 protein: CASSLASGGAYNEQFF; J gene: TRBJ2-1; V gene: TRBV5-1; clone size: NA; CDR3 length: 16; D gene: TRBD2
CDR3 DNA: TGCGCCAGCAGGACAGGACAAGATGAAAAACTGTTTTTT; CDR3 protein: CASRTGQDEKLFF; J gene: TRBJ1-4; V gene: TRBV10-2; clone size: once; CDR3 length: 13; D gene: NA
CDR3 DNA: TGTGCCAGCAGCTTAGGGGCCAGCGGGGCTAGCACAGATACGCAGTATTTT; CDR3 protein: CASSLGASGASTDTQYF; J gene: TRBJ2-3; V gene: TRBV7-2; clone size: NA; CDR3 length: 17; D gene: TRBD2
CDR3 DNA: TGTGCCAGTAGTAAGCTGGGGAGAACTGAAGCTTTCTTT; CDR3 protein: CASSKLGRTEAFF; J gene: TRBJ1-1; V gene: TRBV19; clone size: NA; CDR3 length: 13; D gene: NA
CDR3 DNA: TGTGCCAGCAGAGGACAGCAAGAGACCCAGTACTTC; CDR3 protein: CASRGQQETQYF; J gene: TRBJ2-5; V gene: TRBV28; clone size: NA; CDR3 length: 12; D gene: NA
CDR3 DNA: TGTGCTAGCAGCTTAGTTATGAGGGTAACAGAGACCCAGTACTTC; CDR3 protein: CASSLVMRVTETQYF; J gene: TRBJ2-5; V gene: TRBV7-7; clone size: NA; CDR3 length: 15; D gene: NA
CDR3 DNA: TGTGCCAGTAAATTGGACAGGGGTATTTCGAGCAATCAGCCCCAGCATTTT; CDR3 protein: CASKLDRGISSNQPQHF; J gene: TRBJ1-5; V gene: TRBV19; clone size: NA; CDR3 length: 17; D gene: TRBD1
CDR3 DNA: TGCGCCAGCAGCCAAGATCAGCGGGTAGATGAAAAACTGTTTTTT; CDR3 protein: CASSQDQRVDEKLFF; J gene: TRBJ1-4; V gene: TRBV4-3; clone size: NA; CDR3 length: 15; D gene: NA
CDR3 DNA: TGTGCCAGTAGTATAGGCCCGGGGTCTGAAGCTTTCTTT; CDR3 protein: CASSIGPGSEAFF; J gene: TRBJ1-1; V gene: TRBV19; clone size: NA; CDR3 length: 13; D gene: NA
CDR3 DNA: TGTGCCAGCAACCCACTAGCGAGGAACACCGGGGAGCTGTTTTTT; CDR3 protein: CASNPLARNTGELFF; J gene: TRBJ2-2; V gene: TRBV6-5; clone size: NA; CDR3 length: 15; D gene: TRBD2